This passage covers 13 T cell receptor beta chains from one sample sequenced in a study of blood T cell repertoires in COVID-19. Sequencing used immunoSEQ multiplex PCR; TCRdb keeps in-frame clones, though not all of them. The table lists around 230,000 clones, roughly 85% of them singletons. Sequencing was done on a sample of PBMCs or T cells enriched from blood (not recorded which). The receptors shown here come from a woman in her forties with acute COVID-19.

Written as DNA, the CDR3 is TGTGCCAGCAGCGAGACAGGGGATGGAAACACCATATATTTT. This encodes CASSETGDGNTIYF. J is TRBJ1-3 and V is TRBV9, with 8 bases aligning to TRBD1. Per the germline V gene, CDR1 is SGDLS and CDR2 is YYNGEE. The ends lost 3 bases at V and 3 bases at J; junction bases unmatched: 2. The CDR3 sequence is 14 residues long.

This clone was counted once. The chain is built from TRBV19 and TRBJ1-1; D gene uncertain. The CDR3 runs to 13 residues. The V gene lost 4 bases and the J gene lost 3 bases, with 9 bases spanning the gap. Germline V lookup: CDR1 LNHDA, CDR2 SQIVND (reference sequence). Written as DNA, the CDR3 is TGTGCCAGTAGTAACGGGGTGGACACTGAAGCTTTCTTT. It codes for CASSNGVDTEAFF.

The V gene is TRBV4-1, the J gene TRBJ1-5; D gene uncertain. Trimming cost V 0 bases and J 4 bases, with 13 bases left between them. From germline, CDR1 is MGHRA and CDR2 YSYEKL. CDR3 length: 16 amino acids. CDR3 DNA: TGCGCCAGCAGCCAAGATAAAGAACAACCAAATCAGCCCCAGCATTTT. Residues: CASSQDKEQPNQPQHF.

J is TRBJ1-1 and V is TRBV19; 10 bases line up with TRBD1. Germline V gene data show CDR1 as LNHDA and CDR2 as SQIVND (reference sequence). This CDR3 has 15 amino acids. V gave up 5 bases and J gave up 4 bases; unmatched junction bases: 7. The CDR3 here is CASSPRDRGFTEAFF. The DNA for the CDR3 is TGTGCCAGTAGTCCCCGGGACAGGGGTTTCACTGAAGCTTTCTTT.

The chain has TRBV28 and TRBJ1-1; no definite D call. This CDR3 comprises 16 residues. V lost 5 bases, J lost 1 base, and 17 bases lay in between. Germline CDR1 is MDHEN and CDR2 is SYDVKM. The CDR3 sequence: CASSPAAREENTEAFF. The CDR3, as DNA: TGTGCCAGCAGTCCCGCAGCGAGGGAGGAGAACACTGAAGCTTTCTTT.

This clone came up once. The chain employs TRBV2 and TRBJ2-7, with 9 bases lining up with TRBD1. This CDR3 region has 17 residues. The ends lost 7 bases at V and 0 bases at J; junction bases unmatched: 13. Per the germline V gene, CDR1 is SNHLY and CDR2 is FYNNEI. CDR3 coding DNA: TGTGCCAGCAAGGGACAGGGACCACAGGGGAGCTCCTACGAGCAGTACGTC. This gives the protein CASKGQGPQGSSYEQYV.

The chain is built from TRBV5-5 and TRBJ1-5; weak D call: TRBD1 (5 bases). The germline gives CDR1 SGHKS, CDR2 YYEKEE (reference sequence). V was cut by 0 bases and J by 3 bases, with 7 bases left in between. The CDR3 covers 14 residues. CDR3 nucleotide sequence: TGTGCCAGCAGCTTGGAGACAGACAATCAGCCCCAGCATTTT. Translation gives CASSLETDNQPQHF.

This CDR3 is CSVVVGGNRGAFF. The CDR3, as DNA: TGCAGCGTTGTCGTCGGAGGCAACAGGGGAGCTTTCTTT. The chain employs TRBV29-1 and TRBJ1-1; TRBD1 matches 7 bases. The CDR3 loop spans 13 amino acids. V trimming: 4 bases; J trimming: 10 bases; junction bases outside the gene matches: 12. Germline CDR1 SQVTM, CDR2 ANQGSEA.

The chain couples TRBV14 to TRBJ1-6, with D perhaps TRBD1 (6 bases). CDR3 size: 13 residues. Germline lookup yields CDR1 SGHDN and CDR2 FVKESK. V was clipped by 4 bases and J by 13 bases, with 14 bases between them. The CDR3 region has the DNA TGTGCCAGCAGCCTCTTTACAGGGACCCCCCTCCACTTT. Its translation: CASSLFTGTPLHF. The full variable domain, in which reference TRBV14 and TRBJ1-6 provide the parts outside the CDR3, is EAGVTQFPSHSVIEKGQTVTLRCDPISGHDNLYWYRRVMGKEIKFLLHFVKESKQDESGMPNNRFLAERTGGTYSTLKVQPAELEDSGVYFCASSLFTGTPLHFGNGTRLTVT.

The CDR3 sequence: CASSLLGQGLGSPLHF. The CDR3, as DNA: TGTGCCAGCAGTTTATTGGGACAGGGCCTCGGGTCACCCCTCCACTTT. The gene calls are TRBV27 and TRBJ1-6; 9 bases are a match to TRBD1. The germline CDR1 and CDR2 sequences are MNHEY and SMNVEV (reference sequence). The CDR3 spans 16 residues. V was pared by 1 base and J by 10 bases, with 8 bases of the junction left unmatched.

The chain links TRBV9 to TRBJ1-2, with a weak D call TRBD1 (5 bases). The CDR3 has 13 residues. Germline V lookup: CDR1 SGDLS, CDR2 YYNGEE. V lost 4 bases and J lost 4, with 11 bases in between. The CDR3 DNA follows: TGTGCCAGCAGCACGACAGTGACCTATGGCTACACCTTC. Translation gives CASSTTVTYGYTF.

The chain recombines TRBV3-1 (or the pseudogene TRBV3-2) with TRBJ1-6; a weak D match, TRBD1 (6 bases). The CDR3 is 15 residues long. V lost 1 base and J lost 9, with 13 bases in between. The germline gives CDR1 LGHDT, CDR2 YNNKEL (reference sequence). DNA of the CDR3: TGTGCCAGCAGCCAAGGGGGGGGCCTGGGTTCACCCCTCCACTTT. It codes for CASSQGGGLGSPLHF.

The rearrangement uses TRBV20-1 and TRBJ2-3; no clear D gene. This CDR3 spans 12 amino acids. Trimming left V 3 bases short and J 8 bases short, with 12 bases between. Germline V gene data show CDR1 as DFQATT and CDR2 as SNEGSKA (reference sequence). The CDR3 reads CSASSQEGTQYF. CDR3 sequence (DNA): TGCAGTGCTAGTTCCCAGGAAGGTACGCAGTATTTT.